One sample yielded the 15 T cell receptor beta chains listed below, sequenced in a study of cytomegalovirus exposure and HLA in healthy donors (dated by TCRdb to about 2017). The library was produced with the immunoSEQ multiplex PCR assay. In its TCRdb copy, this immuneACCESS table keeps in-frame sequences only and misses some clones. Where compared with another copy, unresolved V genes explain less than half of these, and the others have no known cause. A total of 55,000 to 70,000 clones appear in this sample, 85% to 95% of them only once. The top ten hold 2% to 2.5% of the sample. The sample taken for sequencing was PBMCs. Receptor source: a man aged 18-30 years in good health and CMV-seronegative.

The rearrangement joins TRBV7-9 to TRBJ2-7; the D gene is possibly TRBD1 (6 bases). Germline V CDR1 and CDR2: SEHNR, FQNEAQ (reference sequence). V was pared by 5 bases and J by 4 bases, with 15 bases between. This CDR3 comprises 14 residues. The CDR3 DNA reads as TGTGCCAGCAGCCCTTTCATGGGACAATACGAGCAGTACTTC. Its translation is CASSPFMGQYEQYF.

This clone was seen only once. The V call is TRBV6-1, the J call TRBJ2-7, with TRBD2 identical over 7 bases. J lost 9 bases, V lost 10 bases, and 9 bases had no gene match. The CDR3 contains 11 residues. The germline gives CDR1 MNHNS, CDR2 SASEGT. The CDR3 loop is CATREVLGQYF. DNA of the CDR3: TGTGCCACCCGGGAGGTGCTTGGGCAGTACTTC.

The chain carries TRBV11-3 and TRBJ2-7; the D gene is possibly TRBD2 (5 bases). The germline gives CDR1 SGHNT, CDR2 YENEEA. V dropped 1 base and J dropped 3 bases, with 10 bases sitting between them. This CDR3 is 14 amino acids long. The CDR3 DNA reads TGTGCCAGCAGCTTAGCCCCCGGGGTCTACGAGCAGTACTTC. It is translated as CASSLAPGVYEQYF.

J is TRBJ2-1 and V is TRBV27; TRBD1 agrees at 9 bases. Germline CDR1 and CDR2: MNHEY and SMNVEV (reference sequence). The V segment lost 5 bases and the J segment 5 bases; nucleotides outside the gene matches: 10. The CDR3 spans 16 residues. CDR3 amino acids: CASSVDRDRVDNEQFF. The CDR3 DNA is TGTGCCAGCAGTGTTGACCGGGACAGGGTGGACAATGAGCAGTTCTTC.

V usage is TRBV19 and J usage is TRBJ2-2; the match to TRBD2 covers 7 bases. The CDR3 extends over 16 amino acids. V was clipped by 7 bases and J by 3 bases; unmatched bases: 11. From germline, CDR1 is LNHDA and CDR2 SQIVND (reference sequence). CDR3 loop: CASTPLRDYHTGELFF. CDR3 nucleotides: TGTGCCAGTACCCCCCTCCGGGACTACCACACCGGGGAGCTGTTTTTT.

This clone is a singleton in its sample. This chain connects TRBV7-2 to TRBJ2-5, with 11 bases identical to TRBD2. The junction had 9 bases not matched to a gene; V was cut back by 1 base and J by 5 bases. This CDR3 comprises 17 residues. Germline V lookup: CDR1 SGHTA, CDR2 FQGNSA. CDR3 protein: CASSLGGLAGGRETQYF. CDR3 DNA: TGTGCCAGCAGCTTAGGGGGGCTAGCGGGAGGTCGGGAGACCCAGTACTTC. Together with reference TRBV7-2 and TRBJ2-5, the CDR3 gives the full variable domain: GAGVSQSPSNKVTEKGKDVELRCDPISGHTALYWYRQSLGQGLEFLIYFQGNSAPDKSGLPSDRFSAERTGGSVSTLTIQRTQQEDSAVYLCASSLGGLAGGRETQYFGPGTRLLVL.

This chain uses TRBV4-3 with TRBJ2-2; D may be TRBD2 (5 bases). V was shortened by 0 bases and J by 1 base, with 9 bases between the two germline ends. CDR3 length: 16 amino acids. From germline, CDR1 is LGHNA and CDR2 YSLEER. The CDR3, as DNA: TGCGCCAGCAGCCAAGAGAAGGCGGGGAACACCGGGGAGCTGTTTTTT. Protein sequence: CASSQEKAGNTGELFF.

The chain uses TRBV20-1 and TRBJ2-1; no definite D call. V lost 6 bases and J lost 15, with 15 bases in between. The CDR3 runs 10 residues. CDR1 is DFQATT, CDR2 SNEGSKA, per germline (reference sequence). CDR3 in amino acids: CSAADTGRFF. The CDR3 coding sequence is TGCAGTGCGGCCGACACCGGTCGGTTCTTC.

V is TRBV30 and J is TRBJ2-3, with 11 bases lining up with TRBD2. V shed 7 bases, J shed 5 bases, and the junction held 8 bases outside the gene matches. Per germline, CDR1 GTSNPN and CDR2 SVGIG (reference sequence). This CDR3 spans 14 amino acids. Here the CDR3 DNA reads TGTGCCTACAGACTAGCGGGATACTTAGATACGCAGTATTTT. Translating it yields CAYRLAGYLDTQYF.

V gene TRBV30 combines with J gene TRBJ1-1; D unclear. Germline CDR1 reads GTSNPN; CDR2 reads SVGIG (reference sequence). The CDR3 is 12 amino acids. V lost 1 base to trimming and J lost 2 bases, with 5 bases between them. The CDR3 reads CAWSEQNTEAFF. The CDR3 nucleotides read TGTGCCTGGAGTGAGCAAAACACTGAAGCTTTCTTT.

The V and J genes are TRBV5-1 and TRBJ1-1; 8 positions match TRBD1. The CDR3 runs to 15 residues. Trimming at V came to 4 bases and at J to 1 base, leaving 6 bases not matched to a gene. Germline V gene sequence: CDR1 SGHRS, CDR2 YFSETQ. The CDR3 bases are TGCGCCAGCAGCGGGGGACAGGTTTGGAACACTGAAGCTTTCTTT. It yields the protein CASSGGQVWNTEAFF.

The sample holds one count of this clone. The CDR3, as DNA: TGCGCCAGCAGCCAAGATACTAGCACAGATACGCAGTATTTT. Its protein product is CASSQDTSTDTQYF. This rearrangement joins TRBV4-3 to TRBJ2-3; D is unresolved. Per germline, CDR1 LGHNA and CDR2 YSLEER. The V and J ends lost 0 bases and 0 bases respectively, with 4 bases between them. This CDR3 has 14 residues.

This clone was recorded once. The J gene is TRBJ2-5, the V gene TRBV5-5, with 7 bases identical to TRBD1. Per germline, CDR1 SGHKS and CDR2 YYEKEE (reference sequence). Germline trimming cut 2 bases from V and 3 bases from J; bases unmatched to any gene: 4. The CDR3 totals 14 residues. The CDR3 sequence is CASSFYDREETQYF. The CDR3 coding sequence is TGTGCCAGCAGCTTCTATGACAGGGAAGAGACCCAGTACTTC.

The chain uses TRBV15 and TRBJ1-2; D perhaps matches TRBD1 (6 bases). Trimming removed 0 bases from V and 6 bases from J, with 8 bases in between. This CDR3 is 13 amino acids long. Per germline, CDR1 LNHNV and CDR2 YYDKDF (reference sequence). CDR3 DNA: TGTGCCACCAGCAGAGAAGAGGGGGATGGCTACACCTTC. It yields the protein CATSREEGDGYTF.

This chain connects TRBV6-1 to TRBJ2-7; no clear D. The CDR3 runs to 12 residues. V was shortened by 1 base and J by 4 bases, with 5 bases between the two germline ends. Germline CDR1 is MNHNS and CDR2 is SASEGT. The CDR3 nucleotides are TGTGCCAGCAGTGAAGAAGAGTACGAGCAGTACTTC. Its translation: CASSEEEYEQYF.